This entry describes one T cell receptor beta chain. Its target is unknown. The table came from immunoSEQ multiplex PCR; TCRdb's copy has only in-frame clones and leaves some out. The sample has tens of thousands of clones; roughly 91% are singletons. This record comes from a study of graft-versus-host responses after intestinal transplantation. V shed 0 bases, J shed 4 bases, and the junction held 3 bases outside the gene matches. The CDR3 loop spans 15 amino acids. CDR1 and CDR2 from the germline V gene are SGDLS and YYNGEE. The clonotype was recovered from a human donor who received an intestinal transplant. The specimen comprised unstimulated CD8+ T cells sorted from spleen or lymph node cells, sampled before intestinal transplant. The V call is TRBV9, the J call TRBJ2-3; the match to TRBD2 covers 9 bases. This chain's CDR3 is CASSVAGTSPDTQYF. The CDR3 region has the DNA TGTGCCAGCAGCGTAGCAGGGACTAGCCCAGATACGCAGTATTTT.